The 3 T cell receptor beta chains in this list originate from one sample, sequenced in a study of CD4+ T cells in melanoma. Using immunoSEQ multiplex PCR, the repertoire was profiled, and TCRdb retains in-frame clones only, with some absent. The profile shows fewer than 150,000 clones, 80% to 95% of them singletons. The receptors here all came from a human donor with melanoma.

The gene calls are TRBV18 and TRBJ1-2; a possible D gene is TRBD1 (5 bases). The CDR3 runs 12 residues. Between the trimmed V and J ends, which lost 2 bases and 4 bases, there was a span of 5 bases. CDR1 KGHSH and CDR2 LQKENI come from the germline V gene. As DNA, the CDR3 is TGTGCCAGCTCACCAGACAGCTATGGCTACACCTTC. Its translation: CASSPDSYGYTF.

The chain recombines TRBV18 with TRBJ1-1; D gene unclear. This CDR3 contains 14 residues. V was pared by 4 bases and J by 8 bases, with 17 bases between. Germline V gene sequence: CDR1 KGHSH, CDR2 LQKENI. The CDR3 region has the DNA TGTGCCAGCTCACGAACTGCCGGGGAAGGGGAAGCTTTCTTT. It is translated as CASSRTAGEGEAFF.

This chain joins TRBV14 and TRBJ2-7; a weak D match, TRBD1 (6 bases). V was cut by 5 bases and J by 6 bases, with 14 bases left in between. This CDR3 region has 13 residues. Germline CDR1 is SGHDN and CDR2 is FVKESK. CDR3 DNA: TGTGCCAGCAGCTGGGTACAGGGTGGCGAGCAGTACTTC. Translation gives CASSWVQGGEQYF.